Sequencing of this TCR beta chain was carried out in a study of blood T cell repertoires in COVID-19. Study summary: Whether acute or convalescent, the COVID-19 samples came from the United States, Italy and Spain. PBMCs, B-cell-depleted T cells, or T cells provided the cDNA or gDNA that made up the material.

Germline values: CDR1 MDHEN, CDR2 SYDVKM. Losses at the gene ends were 5 bases for V and 9 bases for J; bases not matched to a gene: 9. The CDR3 covers 15 residues. The repertoire was sequenced with immunoSEQ multiplex PCR; TCRdb's copy has only in-frame clones and lacks some. The sample includes about 170,000 clones, approximately 84% of them seen just once. The clonotype was recovered from a woman aged 80 or older with COVID-19, enrolled during active disease. The sample was peripheral blood. The chain carries TRBV28 and TRBJ1-6, with TRBD1 matching over 8 bases. The CDR3 bases are TGTGCCAGCAGTACGACAGGGGCAGTGGGTTCACCCCTCCACTTT. Its protein is CASSTTGAVGSPLHF.